This T cell receptor beta chain emerged from a study of blood T cell repertoires in COVID-19. TCRdb's copy holds only in-frame clones and misses some; the assay was immunoSEQ multiplex PCR. The table lists about 180,000 clones, about 85% of them singletons. J lost 6 bases, V lost 3 bases, and 7 bases had no gene match. Germline values: CDR1 LNHDA, CDR2 SQIVND (reference sequence). This CDR3 is built from 14 residues. Input material: peripheral blood. The clonotype originates from a woman of 80 years or more with acute or convalescent COVID-19. The rearrangement links TRBV19 to TRBJ2-7; 8 bases match TRBD2. CDR3 in DNA: TGTGCCAGTAGTATCACCGGGACTAGATCCGAGCAGTACTTC. This gives the protein CASSITGTRSEQYF.